These 9 T cell receptor beta chains share one sample of origin, sequenced in a study of cytomegalovirus exposure and HLA in healthy donors. The PCR ran on 60 Vbeta and 13 Jbeta primers. The protocol was immunoSEQ multiplex PCR, while the TCRdb copy is restricted to in-frame clones and leaves out a portion. The table records about 140,000 clones, around 80% of them present only once. The sequencing input was PBMCs. The receptors originated from a man aged 30-40 years in good health and CMV-seronegative.

This CDR3 is CASSQISSNQGNYGYTF. The CDR3 DNA follows: TGCGCCAGCAGCCAAATAAGTTCGAATCAGGGGAACTATGGCTACACCTTC. The chain couples TRBV4-3 to TRBJ1-2; TRBD1 is a possible D gene (6 bases). Between the trimmed V and J ends, which lost 2 bases and 2 bases, there was a span of 18 bases. CDR3 length: 17 residues. Germline lookup yields CDR1 LGHNA and CDR2 YSLEER.

The table lists this clone with a count of one. This rearrangement joins TRBV4-1 to TRBJ2-1; 12 positions agree with TRBD2. The CDR3 contains 16 residues. Germline trimming cut 2 bases from V and 7 bases from J; bases unmatched to any gene: 6. CDR1 is MGHRA, CDR2 YSYEKL, per germline. CDR3 sequence (DNA): TGCGCCAGCAGCCAACCGACTAGCGGGAGATCGAATGAGCAGTTCTTC. Translating it yields CASSQPTSGRSNEQFF.

The rearrangement links TRBV5-1 to TRBJ2-1; D possibly corresponds to TRBD1 (6 bases). The CDR3 contains 14 residues. Germline values: CDR1 SGHRS, CDR2 YFSETQ. Trimming took off 0 bases at V and 6 bases at J, with 10 bases between the two ends. The CDR3 reads CASSLALGGNEQFF. Here the CDR3 DNA reads TGCGCCAGCAGCTTGGCACTAGGGGGCAATGAGCAGTTCTTC.

This chain links TRBV30 with TRBJ2-7; D gene ambiguous. Germline CDR1 and CDR2: GTSNPN and SVGIG (reference sequence). The CDR3 runs 12 residues. V was clipped by 3 bases and J by 6 bases, with 12 bases between them. The CDR3 is CAWSASTVEQYF. Written as DNA, the CDR3 is TGTGCCTGGAGCGCCAGTACAGTCGAGCAGTACTTC.

A word on this clone: Other DNA sequences in the same sample also yield this CDR3. V gene TRBV4-2 combines with J gene TRBJ2-7; D is perhaps TRBD1 (6 bases). V lost 1 base and J 7 bases, leaving 8 bases between the germline ends. The germline gives CDR1 LGHNA, CDR2 YNFKEQ. The CDR3 runs to 12 residues. The CDR3 bases are TGTGCCAGCAGCCAAGCGAGGGGGGAGCAGTACTTC. As protein: CASSQARGEQYF.

The genes are TRBV11-2 and TRBJ1-1; D is ambiguous. The germline V and J ends were trimmed by 6 bases and 0 bases, with 11 bases remaining between them. This CDR3 is 14 amino acids long. Germline V gene sequence: CDR1 SGHAT, CDR2 FQNNGV. The CDR3 nucleotides read TGTGCCAGCAGTGTGCTCCAGATGAACACTGAAGCTTTCTTT. Its translation is CASSVLQMNTEAFF.

The chain couples TRBV9 to TRBJ1-1; 7 bases align to TRBD1. This CDR3 spans 13 amino acids. After removal of 5 bases from V and 4 bases from J, the junction contained 5 bases not matched to a gene. The germline CDR1 and CDR2 sequences are SGDLS and YYNGEE. CDR3 sequence reads: CASSPRGVTEAFF. The CDR3 bases are TGTGCCAGCAGTCCCAGGGGGGTCACTGAAGCTTTCTTT.

This clone appeared a few times. The chain joins TRBV6-6 to TRBJ1-2, with D tentatively TRBD1 (5 bases). Germline loops: CDR1 MNHNY, CDR2 SVGAGI (reference sequence). The V end was cut by 6 bases, the J end by 2 bases, with 7 bases between. The CDR3 extends over 12 amino acids. The CDR3 DNA sequence: TGTGCCAGCAGCCCAGGGAACTATGGCTACACCTTC. Its protein product is CASSPGNYGYTF.

The rearrangement joins TRBV28 to TRBJ1-2, with TRBD1 matching over 8 bases. The germline gives CDR1 MDHEN, CDR2 SYDVKM. CDR3 size: 13 residues. Unmatched junction bases numbered 5, after V lost 5 bases and J lost 6 bases. CDR3 region: CASSQAGGDGYTF. CDR3 bases: TGTGCCAGCAGTCAGGCAGGGGGCGATGGCTACACCTTC.